The 25 T cell receptor beta chains below were found in one sample sequenced in a study of cytomegalovirus exposure and HLA in healthy donors. Clones were read by immunoSEQ multiplex PCR, and TCRdb kept only the in-frame ones, dropping some. There are tens of thousands of clones in the sample; roughly 94% occur only once, and roughly 6.6% lies in the top ten. The sample was PBMCs. These receptors all come from a woman aged 18 to 35 in good health and CMV-seropositive.

This clone appeared a single time. The chain carries TRBV28 and TRBJ1-2; D is ambiguous. Germline CDR1 reads MDHEN; CDR2 reads SYDVKM. The ends were cut back, 7 bases at V and 0 bases at J, with 12 bases in the middle. This CDR3 spans 14 amino acids. The CDR3 here is CASKFRSPNYGYTF. The CDR3, as DNA: TGTGCCAGCAAGTTTCGGAGTCCTAACTATGGCTACACCTTC.

This sequence joins TRBV4-3 and TRBJ2-7; 7 bases are shared with TRBD2. The J segment lost 4 bases and the V segment lost 0 bases, leaving 15 bases of the junction unmatched. The CDR3 is 18 amino acids. Germline V gives CDR1 LGHNA, CDR2 YSLEER. CDR3 in amino acids: CASSQDRYLEAGVYEQYF. The CDR3 region has the DNA TGCGCCAGCAGCCAAGATCGTTACCTCGAGGCGGGGGTTTACGAGCAGTACTTC.

The chain links TRBV27 to TRBJ1-2; D is undetermined. There are 15 residues in the CDR3. V gave up 6 bases and J gave up 4 bases, with 18 bases separating them. Germline CDR1 MNHEY, CDR2 SMNVEV (reference sequence). The CDR3 region has the DNA TGTGCCAGCAGCCCTCGACTTCCTTCGGGCTATGGCTACACCTTC. This sequence encodes CASSPRLPSGYGYTF.

This clone was recorded a few times. The chain recombines TRBV27 with TRBJ2-7, with 7 bases lining up with TRBD1. The CDR3 loop spans 14 amino acids. The V gene end was trimmed by 5 bases and the J gene end by 2 bases; junction bases not matched to a gene: 6. CDR1 is MNHEY and CDR2 is SMNVEV in the germline V gene (reference sequence). In DNA, the CDR3 is TGTGCCAGCAGTCCCGGACAGGAGGCCTACGAGCAGTACTTC. Translating it yields CASSPGQEAYEQYF.

The rearrangement uses TRBV5-1 and TRBJ2-1, with 14 bases that match TRBD2. Germline CDR1 reads SGHRS; CDR2 reads YFSETQ. V dropped 0 bases and J dropped 9; count of bases not matched to a gene: 8. The CDR3 covers 17 residues. CDR3 sequence: CASSLGAGTSGRREQFF. DNA for the CDR3: TGCGCCAGCAGCTTGGGCGCTGGGACTAGCGGGAGACGTGAGCAGTTCTTC.

The table lists this clone with a count of one. The V call is TRBV6-5, the J call TRBJ2-5; 9 bases are shared with TRBD2. The CDR3 is 13 amino acids. V dropped 4 bases and J dropped 5; count of bases not matched to a gene: 2. Per the germline V gene, CDR1 is MNHEY and CDR2 is SVGAGI. The DNA for the CDR3 is TGTGCCAGCAGTTGGACTAGCGTTGAGACCCAGTACTTC. Translating gives CASSWTSVETQYF.

The rearrangement links TRBV7-8 to TRBJ2-5, with D perhaps matching TRBD2 (6 bases). This CDR3 is built from 13 residues. The V gene's germline CDR1 is SGHVS and CDR2 FQNEAQ. V lost 2 bases and J lost 7, with 11 bases in between. Here the CDR3 DNA reads TGTGCCAGCAGCTTAAGGGACTTCTTGACCCAGTACTTC. As protein: CASSLRDFLTQYF.

The chain couples TRBV7-6 to TRBJ2-1; no clear D. Trimming left V 5 bases short and J 5 bases short, with 10 bases between. Germline-derived CDR1 and CDR2 are SGHVS and FNYEAQ. The CDR3 loop spans 13 amino acids. In DNA, the CDR3 is TGTGCCAGCAGCCTACGTACGGACAATGAGCAGTTCTTC. The encoded protein is CASSLRTDNEQFF.

V is TRBV9 and J is TRBJ2-5; D ambiguous. Germline lookup yields CDR1 SGDLS and CDR2 YYNGEE. The CDR3 loop spans 12 amino acids. V lost 3 bases and J 1 base, leaving 4 bases between the germline ends. CDR3 residues: CASSAGQETQYF. The CDR3 DNA follows: TGTGCCAGCAGCGCCGGCCAAGAGACCCAGTACTTC.

The rearrangement links TRBV4-2 to TRBJ1-1; the D gene is possibly TRBD1 (6 bases). The CDR3 spans 16 residues. Germline V lookup: CDR1 LGHNA, CDR2 YNFKEQ. V lost 0 bases and J 0 bases, leaving 11 bases between the germline ends. The CDR3 reads CASSQEGRGMNTEAFF. The CDR3 DNA reads TGTGCCAGCAGCCAAGAAGGAAGGGGGATGAACACTGAAGCTTTCTTT.

This sequence joins TRBV29-1 and TRBJ2-3; unclear D gene. V was pared by 1 base and J by 0 bases, with 14 bases between. Germline loops: CDR1 SQVTM, CDR2 ANQGSEA. This CDR3 is built from 16 residues. In nucleotides, the CDR3 is TGCAGCGTTGAAGTCGGTGGCGGTTCTAGCACAGATACGCAGTATTTT. Residues: CSVEVGGGSSTDTQYF.

The chain has TRBV5-6 and TRBJ2-7; a weak D match, TRBD2 (6 bases). Germline V gene lookup returns CDR1 SGHDT and CDR2 YYEEEE. Trimming pared 1 base from V and 2 bases from J, leaving 16 bases between. This CDR3 is built from 16 residues. The CDR3 protein is CASSLLRQGGTYEQYF. CDR3 coding DNA: TGTGCCAGCAGCTTGTTACGCCAGGGAGGAACCTACGAGCAGTACTTC.

The chain recombines TRBV7-8 with TRBJ1-5; unclear D gene. The CDR3 has 14 amino acids. Germline-derived CDR1 and CDR2 are SGHVS and FQNEAQ. Trimming pared 3 bases from V and 6 bases from J, leaving 12 bases between. CDR3 sequence: CASSFGLSGQPQHF. As DNA, the CDR3 is TGTGCCAGCAGCTTCGGGTTGAGTGGTCAGCCCCAGCATTTT.

The chain links TRBV2 to TRBJ2-1; 8 nucleotides match TRBD1. Unmatched junction bases numbered 19, after V lost 6 bases and J lost 12 bases. The CDR3 spans 16 residues. Germline CDR1 SNHLY, CDR2 FYNNEI. DNA for the CDR3: TGTGCCAGCAGGGAGGGTACTCATTCCGTCACAGGGGGGCAGTTCTTC. It is translated as CASREGTHSVTGGQFF. The complete variable domain, with remaining parts taken from reference TRBV2 and TRBJ2-1, reads EPEVTQTPSHQVTQMGQEVILRCVPISNHLYFYWYRQILGQKVEFLVSFYNNEISEKSEIFDDQFSVERPDGSNFTLKIRSTKLEDSAMYFCASREGTHSVTGGQFFGPGTRLTVL.

CDR3: CSIETGSFSEQYF. In DNA form, the CDR3 reads TGCAGCATAGAGACAGGGAGTTTCTCCGAGCAGTACTTC. V and J are TRBV29-1 and TRBJ2-7; 7 bases match TRBD1. Germline CDR1 and CDR2: SQVTM and ANQGSEA. The CDR3 spans 13 residues. After removal of 8 bases from V and 6 bases from J, the junction contained 13 bases not matched to a gene.

This chain connects TRBV5-4 to TRBJ2-3, with 7 nucleotides matching TRBD1. Germline CDR1 reads SGHNT; CDR2 reads YYREEE (reference sequence). V shed 3 bases, J shed 0 bases, and the junction held 1 base outside the gene matches. This CDR3 contains 14 residues. The CDR3 loop is CASSWGQSTDTQYF. The DNA of the CDR3 is TGTGCCAGCAGCTGGGGACAGAGCACAGATACGCAGTATTTT.

V and J are TRBV21-1 and TRBJ1-5. TRBV21-1 is a pseudogene segment. The CDR3 is made up of 15 amino acids. The DNA of the CDR3 is TGTGCCAGCAGCCCAGAGTGGAGGGTCGGGCAGCCCCAGCATTTT. Translation gives CASSPEWRVGQPQHF.

The chain uses TRBV5-1 and TRBJ1-2; TRBD1 matches at 8 bases. Unmatched junction bases numbered 6, after V lost 4 bases and J lost 4 bases. This CDR3 has 14 residues. Germline CDR1 reads SGHRS; CDR2 reads YFSETQ. CDR3 coding DNA: TGCGCCAGCAGCCCGGGACAGGATCTCTATGGCTACACCTTC. Encoded protein: CASSPGQDLYGYTF.

This clone was found once. CDR3 amino acids: CASSVGYSAGGPLRETQYF. In DNA, the CDR3 is TGTGCCAGCAGCGTAGGGTATTCGGCGGGAGGGCCCCTTCGAGAGACCCAGTACTTC. This chain links TRBV9 with TRBJ2-5; TRBD2 agrees at 9 bases. CDR3 length equals 19 residues. Germline V CDR1 and CDR2: SGDLS, YYNGEE. Germline trimming cut 0 bases from V and 4 bases from J; bases unmatched to any gene: 16.

This chain links TRBV6-1 with TRBJ2-7; 8 bases are shared with TRBD2. Trimming at V came to 4 bases and at J to 2 bases, leaving 7 bases not matched to a gene. Germline lookup yields CDR1 MNHNS and CDR2 SASEGT. The CDR3 loop spans 15 amino acids. The DNA of the CDR3 is TGTGCCAGCAGTGTGACGGGAGGGGGGCCCTACGAGCAGTACTTC. This gives the protein CASSVTGGGPYEQYF.

The rearrangement uses TRBV5-1 and TRBJ2-4, with 8 bases identical to TRBD2. This CDR3 spans 18 amino acids. Germline V gene data show CDR1 as SGHRS and CDR2 as YFSETQ. Germline trimming cut 1 base from V and 6 bases from J; bases unmatched to any gene: 15. The CDR3 region is CASSLSGGRKPPGNIQYF. The CDR3 nucleotides read TGCGCCAGCAGCTTGTCGGGAGGGCGGAAACCCCCGGGAAACATTCAGTACTTC.

The rearrangement links TRBV27 to TRBJ2-7; TRBD2 agrees at 7 bases. The germline CDR1 and CDR2 sequences are MNHEY and SMNVEV (reference sequence). This CDR3 is built from 14 residues. The J segment lost 0 bases and the V segment lost 5 bases, leaving 4 bases of the junction unmatched. The CDR3 DNA sequence: TGTGCCAGCAGTATCGGCGGGAGCTCCTACGAGCAGTACTTC. Translation: CASSIGGSSYEQYF.

This clone was counted a single time. The gene calls are TRBV27 and TRBJ1-1, with D unclear. The CDR3 is made up of 16 amino acids. V lost 8 bases to trimming and J lost 0 bases, with 19 bases between them. The germline V gene encodes CDR1 MNHEY and CDR2 SMNVEV (reference sequence). The CDR3 is CASHIHRRIMNTEAFF. The CDR3 DNA sequence: TGTGCCAGCCATATACATAGGAGAATCATGAACACTGAAGCTTTCTTT.

The rearrangement uses TRBV28 and TRBJ2-7, with a tentative D call TRBD1 (7 bases). The CDR3 sequence is 14 residues long. The ends were cut back, 7 bases at V and 7 bases at J, with 20 bases in the middle. Germline V gene lookup returns CDR1 MDHEN and CDR2 SYDVKM. The CDR3 DNA follows: TGTGCCAGCACCCCCTTGGGGGCAGGGGGGGAGCAGTACTTC. Translation gives CASTPLGAGGEQYF.

The V gene is TRBV6-5, the J gene TRBJ2-3, with 8 bases matching TRBD2. CDR1 and CDR2 from the germline V gene are MNHEY and SVGAGI. The CDR3 covers 15 residues. V was clipped by 9 bases and J by 0 bases; unmatched bases: 8. The CDR3 here is CASRAASGSTDTQYF. As DNA, the CDR3 is TGTGCCAGTCGGGCGGCTAGCGGGAGCACAGATACGCAGTATTTT.